The source of this T cell receptor beta chain is a study of CD8+CD57+ T cells in acquired aplastic anemia. Findings and limits, study-wide: About 27 shared CD8+ CDR3s appeared highly expressed within patients' immunodominant clones. For CD8+ Simpson's diversity, patients and controls showed no significant difference.

On this clonotype: Its specificity is unknown.

Patients included in sequencing had previously demonstrated CD8+CD57+ cell expansion by flow cytometry. In all patients, the disease was severe acquired aplastic anemia. Profiles of TCR beta VDJ and CDR3 were generated from a genomic DNA template. TCRdb redid the calling of the reads with MiXCR, one entry per CDR3 protein. The sample has under 350,000 distinct CDR3 sequences, roughly 53% seen once. What was sequenced was sorted CD4+, CD8+, or CD8+CD57+ T cells (not recorded which) from PBMCs. The source is a human donor with aplastic anemia.

The CDR3 loop is CASSDHGAGTGELFF. CDR3 nucleotides: TGTGCCAGCAGCGATCACGGGGCTGGCACCGGGGAGCTGTTTTTT. This rearrangement joins TRBV9 to TRBJ2-2; D possibly matches TRBD1 or TRBD2 (5 bases each). In germline, CDR1 is SGDLS, CDR2 YYNGEE. The V end lost 3 bases, the J end lost 4 bases, and 13 bases lay between the germline ends. The CDR3 is made up of 15 amino acids.